This T cell receptor (beta chain) originates from a study of cytomegalovirus exposure and HLA in healthy donors. Repertoires were generated with immunoSEQ multiplex PCR, while TCRdb's copy carries only in-frame clones and drops some. This table has about 150,000 clones, 80% to 90% appearing once. The CDR3 has 15 amino acids. Unmatched junction bases numbered 8, after V lost 0 bases and J lost 6 bases. The V gene's germline CDR1 is MNHEY and CDR2 SVGAGI. Comment on this clone: What it recognizes is unknown.

Regarding the study as a whole: The authors enumerated 150 to 200 TCR beta chains as linked to cytomegalovirus.

This clonotype was obtained from a woman between 25 and 40 years old in good health and CMV-seropositive. Source material: PBMCs. The chain links TRBV6-5 to TRBJ2-7, with TRBD1 identical over 7 bases. The CDR3 is CASSYSRQGSSEQYF. CDR3 nucleotides: TGTGCCAGCAGTTACTCGAGACAGGGTAGTTCCGAGCAGTACTTC.